The clone carrying this T cell receptor beta chain was found once. No antigen is known for it. Method: immunoSEQ multiplex PCR; TCRdb's copy keeps in-frame clones and lacks some. The table records more than 120,000 clones, approximately 89% of them present only once. Between the trimmed V and J ends, which lost 8 bases and 4 bases, there was a span of 17 bases. Germline-derived CDR1 and CDR2 are LNHDA and SQIVND (reference sequence). The CDR3 loop spans 14 amino acids. The sample belongs to a study of T cell responses to AZD1222 COVID-19 vaccine. Study results and caveats: The sample set comprised mostly white British donors with more females, and clonal diversity was possibly underestimated. Targeting of unmutated variant regions was reportedly seen in nearly half of spike-specific TCRs.

V is TRBV19 and J is TRBJ1-2; D might be TRBD1 (6 bases). The sequence was collected from an adult who received the AZD1222 COVID-19 vaccine. Source: peripheral blood, taken 28 days after the second AZD1222 dose. CDR3 sequence: CASWMGGAGYGYTF. CDR3 DNA sequence: TGTGCCAGTTGGATGGGGGGGGCCGGCTATGGCTACACCTTC.